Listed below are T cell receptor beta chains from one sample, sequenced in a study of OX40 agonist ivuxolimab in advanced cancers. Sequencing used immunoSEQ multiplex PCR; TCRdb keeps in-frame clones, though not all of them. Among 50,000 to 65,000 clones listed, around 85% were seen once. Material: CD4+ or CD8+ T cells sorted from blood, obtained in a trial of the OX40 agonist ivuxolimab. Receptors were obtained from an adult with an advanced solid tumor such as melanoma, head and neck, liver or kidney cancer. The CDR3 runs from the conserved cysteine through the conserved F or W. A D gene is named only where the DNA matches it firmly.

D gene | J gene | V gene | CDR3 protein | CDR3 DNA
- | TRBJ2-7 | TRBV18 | CASSPRRGVEQYF | TGTGCCAGCTCACCCCGGAGGGGGGTCGAGCAGTACTTC
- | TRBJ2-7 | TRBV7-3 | CASSFGPDYEQYF | TGTGCCAGCAGCTTCGGACCAGACTACGAGCAGTACTTC
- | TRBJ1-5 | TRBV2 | CASSEVGGARGQPQHF | TGTGCCAGCAGTGAAGTGGGGGGGGCGCGAGGTCAGCCCCAGCATTTT
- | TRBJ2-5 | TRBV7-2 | CASSRQGETQYF | TGTGCCAGCAGCCGGCAAGGGGAGACCCAGTACTTC
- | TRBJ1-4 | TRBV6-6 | CASLGQPNEKLFF | TGTGCCAGCTTGGGGCAGCCCAATGAAAAACTGTTTTTT
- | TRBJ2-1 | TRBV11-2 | CASSLAGYNEQFF | TGTGCCAGCAGCTTAGCAGGGTACAATGAGCAGTTCTTC
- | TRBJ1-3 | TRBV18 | CASSPGAGNTIYF | TGTGCCAGCTCACCAGGGGCTGGAAACACCATATATTTT
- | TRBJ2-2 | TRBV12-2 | CASRFPIPIAGGHNTGELFF | TGTGCAAGTCGCTTTCCCATCCCGATAGCGGGGGGGCACAACACCGGGGAGCTGTTTTTT
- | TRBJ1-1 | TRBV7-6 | CASSRQIVTEAFF | TGTGCCAGCAGCCGACAGATAGTCACTGAAGCTTTCTTT
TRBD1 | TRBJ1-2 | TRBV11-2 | CASSLEAGGGYTF | TGTGCCAGCAGCTTAGAGGCAGGGGGTGGCTACACCTTC
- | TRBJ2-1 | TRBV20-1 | CSAGPGDEQFF | TGCAGTGCTGGACCTGGAGATGAGCAGTTCTTC